This is a list of T cell receptor beta chains from one sample in a study of T-cell reconstitution after alpha-beta-depleted transplantation in children. MiXCR, run by TCRdb on the PCR reads, gives a single entry per CDR3 protein. Among some 600,000 distinct CDR3 sequences listed, roughly 13% were seen once. Sample: PBMCs, mostly from graft donor cells, taken 360 days after TCRalphabeta/CD19-depleted stem cell transplant. Receptors were obtained from a male patient younger than 18 who had a stem cell transplant for acute myeloid leukemia, so the T cells may come from the graft donor. Both conserved end residues are part of each CDR3. Fields, in order: clone size, D gene, J gene, V gene, CDR3 DNA, CDR3 protein. A D gene is named only where the DNA matches it firmly. The size of a clone is reported for some rows only, either as once, few or many, or as a class for expanded clones.

many | TRBD2 | TRBJ2-1 | TRBV5-1 | TGCGCCAGCAGCTTGAAACTAGCGGGCTACAATGAGCAGTTCTTC | CASSLKLAGYNEQFF
many | TRBD1 | TRBJ2-3 | TRBV5-6 | TGTGCCAGCAGTGGGACAGGGGGCTCAGATACGCAGTATTTT | CASSGTGGSDTQYF
few | TRBD1 | TRBJ1-1 | TRBV6-1 | TGTGCCAGCAGTCGGGGGGTGCGACAGGGCCTAGGACCTGAAGCTTTCTTT | CASSRGVRQGLGPEAFF
few | TRBD2 | TRBJ2-5 | TRBV7-9 | TGTGCCAGCATACTCGAAGCGGGAGCCGTGCGTGAGACCCAGTACTTC | CASILEAGAVRETQYF
few | - | TRBJ1-2 | TRBV28 | TGTGCCAGCAGTGTAGGACCAGGGATCTATGGCTACACCTTC | CASSVGPGIYGYTF
many | TRBD2 | TRBJ2-7 | TRBV28 | TGTGCCAGCAGTTTAATAGCGGGAGGGGGGGAGCAGTACTTC | CASSLIAGGGEQYF
many | TRBD2 | TRBJ2-1 | TRBV29-1 | TGCAGCGTGGGACTAGCGGGAGACAATGAGCAGTTCTTC | CSVGLAGDNEQFF
- | - | TRBJ2-7 | TRBV19 | TGTGCCAGTAGTAGGGGGCCCGAATCCTACGAGCAGTACTTC | CASSRGPESYEQYF
few | - | TRBJ2-5 | TRBV7-9 | TGTGCCAGCAGCTTCAGGAGAGGGGGAATCCAAGAGACCCAGTACTTC | CASSFRRGGIQETQYF
many | - | TRBJ1-1 | TRBV5-1 | TGCGCCAGCAAGGATCGTGGAATGGACAGCATGAACACTGAAGCTTTCTTT | CASKDRGMDSMNTEAFF
- | - | TRBJ1-1 | TRBV3-1 | TGTGCCAGCAGCCGCCTGGAGAGAACTGAAGCTTTCTTT | CASSRLERTEAFF
few | TRBD1 | TRBJ2-3 | TRBV11-2 | TGTGCCAGCAGCACCAGACAGGGTGATACGCAGTATTTT | CASSTRQGDTQYF
once | - | TRBJ2-3 | TRBV29-1 | TGCAGCGTTCGGACTCCTAGCACAGATGCGCAGTATTTT | CSVRTPSTDAQYF
- | TRBD2 | TRBJ2-5 | TRBV7-2 | TGTGCCAGCAGCTTAGTCACCCGACTAGCGGGACAAGAGACCCAGTACTTC | CASSLVTRLAGQETQYF
few | TRBD2 | TRBJ2-1 | TRBV5-6 | TGTGCCAGCAGTTTACTAGCGGACGAGCAGTTCTTC | CASSLLADEQFF
few | - | TRBJ2-1 | TRBV29-1 | TGCAGCGTCGCCCTAATAGCGCCCGAGCAGTTCTTC | CSVALIAPEQFF
few | TRBD1 | TRBJ1-3 | TRBV11-2 | TGTGCCAGCAGCTTAATGGGGACAGGGTTCTCTGGAAACACCATATATTTT | CASSLMGTGFSGNTIYF
many | - | TRBJ2-7 | TRBV29-1 | TGCAGCGTCGGGGGAGAGCAGTACTTC | CSVGGEQYF
few | TRBD2 | TRBJ2-3 | TRBV4-2 | TGTGCCAGCAGCCTCAATCGTCTCGGGACTAGCGGGAGAATCACCTACACAGATACGCAGTATTTT | CASSLNRLGTSGRITYTDTQYF
- | - | TRBJ2-7 | TRBV28 | TGTGCCAGCAGTTTATCCGGGAATAACTACGAGCAGTACTTC | CASSLSGNNYEQYF
few | TRBD1 | TRBJ2-5 | TRBV7-9 | TGTGCCAGCAGCTTAACCCCCACAGGGGGGGAGACCCAGTACTTC | CASSLTPTGGETQYF
many | TRBD2 | TRBJ2-7 | TRBV29-1 | TGCAGCGTTGAAGCGGGAGGGTCCTACGAGCAGTACTTC | CSVEAGGSYEQYF
- | - | TRBJ1-6 | TRBV20-1 | TGCAGTGCTAGCCTCCGGGACCCTTATTCACCCCTCCACTTT | CSASLRDPYSPLHF
few | - | TRBJ2-7 | TRBV7-9 | TGTGCCCTTAGCTGGGGCGAGGGTGAGCAGTACTTC | CALSWGEGEQYF
few | - | TRBJ2-7 | TRBV30 | TGTGCCTGGTCAACAGGGTTGGGCTACGAGCAGTACTTC | CAWSTGLGYEQYF
many | - | TRBJ2-7 | TRBV4-3 | TGCGCCAGCAGCCAAGATCGGGCCGGATTCTACGAGCAGTACTTC | CASSQDRAGFYEQYF
many | - | TRBJ2-7 | TRBV20-1 | TGCAGTGCTAGAGATGTTACGCTACCCCAGTTGAGTGAGTACTTC | CSARDVTLPQLSEYF
few | - | TRBJ1-1 | TRBV5-1 | TGCGCCAGCAGCGCGGGGACTCAAGAAGCTTTCTTT | CASSAGTQEAFF
many | - | TRBJ2-1 | TRBV15 | TGTGCCACCAGCAGTCTCAGGGAAGTTGGCGGAAATTACAATGAGCAGTTCTTC | CATSSLREVGGNYNEQFF
once | TRBD1 | TRBJ2-5 | TRBV15 | TGTGCCACCAGCAGAGGGCGGGACAGGGGGCAGGAGACCCAGTACTTC | CATSRGRDRGQETQYF
few | - | TRBJ2-3 | TRBV24-1 | TGTGCCACCAGTGAATCCGGACTGACCAGCACAGATACGCAGTATTTT | CATSESGLTSTDTQYF
few | - | TRBJ1-2 | TRBV24-1 | TGTGCCACCACAGGGCCCTCGGGGGGCTACACCTTC | CATTGPSGGYTF
- | TRBD2 | TRBJ2-1 | TRBV4-2 | TGTGCCAGCAGCCAAGAAGCTAGCGGTCTTTCCTACAATGAGCAGTTCTTC | CASSQEASGLSYNEQFF
few | - | TRBJ1-2 | TRBV28 | TGTGCCAGCCGGGTGGGAACTAACTATGGCTACACCTTC | CASRVGTNYGYTF
few | - | TRBJ2-3 | TRBV7-9 | TGTGCCAGCAGCCCCGGCGGAACAGACGCAACAGATACGCAGTATTTT | CASSPGGTDATDTQYF
- | - | TRBJ2-7 | TRBV5-1 | TGCGCCAGCAGCTGGAACTACGAGCAGTACTTC | CASSWNYEQYF